The source of this T cell receptor (beta chain) is a study of OX40 agonist ivuxolimab in advanced cancers. Concerning this clone: Its antigen is unidentified.

Systemic immunosuppression or autoimmune disease history was grounds to exclude patients. Germline V gene data show CDR1 as LNHDA and CDR2 as SQIVND (reference sequence). V dropped 2 bases and J dropped 2 bases, with 10 bases sitting between them. The CDR3 is 15 residues long. Findings and caveats of the study: More expanded clones were seen, on average, in CD8+ T cells than in CD4+.

Assay used: immunoSEQ multiplex PCR; TCRdb lists only in-frame clones, some missing. Found here are fewer than 100,000 clones, roughly 87% of them singletons; the top ten hold about 5.9%. This sample comprised CD4+ or CD8+ T cells sorted from blood, obtained in a trial of the OX40 agonist ivuxolimab. This receptor was obtained from an adult with an advanced solid tumor such as melanoma, head and neck, liver or kidney cancer. The chain has TRBV19 and TRBJ1-5, with no clear D. CDR3 amino acids: CASSISPPGNQPQHF. The CDR3 DNA is TGTGCCAGTAGTATAAGCCCCCCGGGCAATCAGCCCCAGCATTTT.